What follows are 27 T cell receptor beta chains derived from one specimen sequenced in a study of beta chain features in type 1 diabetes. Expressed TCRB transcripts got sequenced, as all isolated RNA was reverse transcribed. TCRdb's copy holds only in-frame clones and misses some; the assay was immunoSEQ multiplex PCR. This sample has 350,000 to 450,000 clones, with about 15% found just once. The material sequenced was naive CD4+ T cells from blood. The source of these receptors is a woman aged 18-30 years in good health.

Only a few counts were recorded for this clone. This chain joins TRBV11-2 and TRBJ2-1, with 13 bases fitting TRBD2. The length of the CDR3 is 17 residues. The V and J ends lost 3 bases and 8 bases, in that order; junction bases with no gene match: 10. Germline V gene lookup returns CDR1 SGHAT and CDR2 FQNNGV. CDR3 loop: CASSFYRLAGGGYEQFF. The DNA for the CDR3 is TGTGCCAGCAGCTTTTACCGACTAGCGGGAGGTGGGTATGAGCAGTTCTTC. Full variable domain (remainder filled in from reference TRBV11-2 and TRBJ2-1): EAGVAQSPRYKIIEKRQSVAFWCNPISGHATLYWYQQILGQGPKLLIQFQNNGVVDDSQLPKDRFSAERLKGVDSTLKIQPAKLEDSAVYLCASSFYRLAGGGYEQFFGPGTRLTVL.

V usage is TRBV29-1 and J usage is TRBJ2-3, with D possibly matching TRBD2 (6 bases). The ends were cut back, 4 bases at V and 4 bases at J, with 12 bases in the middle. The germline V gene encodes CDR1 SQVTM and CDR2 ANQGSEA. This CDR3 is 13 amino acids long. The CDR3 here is CSVGQGGADTQYF. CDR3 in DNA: TGCAGCGTTGGTCAGGGAGGTGCAGATACGCAGTATTTT.

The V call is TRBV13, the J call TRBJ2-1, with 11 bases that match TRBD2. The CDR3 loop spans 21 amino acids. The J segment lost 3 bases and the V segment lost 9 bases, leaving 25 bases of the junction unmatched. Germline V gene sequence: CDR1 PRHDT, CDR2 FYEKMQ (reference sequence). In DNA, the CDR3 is TGTGCCAGAGTAACCGGCCTCGGGACTAGCGGCCCCCTACCCGACTACAATGAGCAGTTCTTC. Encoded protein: CARVTGLGTSGPLPDYNEQFF.

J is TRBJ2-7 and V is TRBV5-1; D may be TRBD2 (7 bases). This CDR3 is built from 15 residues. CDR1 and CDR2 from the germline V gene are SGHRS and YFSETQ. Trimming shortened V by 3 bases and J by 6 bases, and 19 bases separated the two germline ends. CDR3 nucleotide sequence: TGCGCCAGCAGCTCATCCGGGGGGCTAGCCGGCGAGCAGTACTTC. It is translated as CASSSSGGLAGEQYF.

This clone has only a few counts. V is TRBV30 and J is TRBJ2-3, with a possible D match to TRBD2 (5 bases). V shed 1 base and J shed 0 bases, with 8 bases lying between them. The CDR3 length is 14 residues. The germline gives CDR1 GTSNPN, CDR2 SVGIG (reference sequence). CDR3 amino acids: CAWSGGPSTDTQYF. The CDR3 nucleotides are TGTGCCTGGAGTGGCGGGCCTAGCACAGATACGCAGTATTTT.

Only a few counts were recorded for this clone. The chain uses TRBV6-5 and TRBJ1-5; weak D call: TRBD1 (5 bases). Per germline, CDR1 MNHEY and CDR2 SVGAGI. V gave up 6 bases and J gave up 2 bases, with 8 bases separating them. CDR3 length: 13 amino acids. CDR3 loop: CASRTEGNQPQHF. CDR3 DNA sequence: TGTGCCAGCAGGACAGAGGGCAATCAGCCCCAGCATTTT.

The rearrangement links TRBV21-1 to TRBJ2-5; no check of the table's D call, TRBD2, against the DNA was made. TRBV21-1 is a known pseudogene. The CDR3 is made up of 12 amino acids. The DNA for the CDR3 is TGTGCCAGCAGCAACACTCAAGAGACCCAGTACTTC. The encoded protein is CASSNTQETQYF.

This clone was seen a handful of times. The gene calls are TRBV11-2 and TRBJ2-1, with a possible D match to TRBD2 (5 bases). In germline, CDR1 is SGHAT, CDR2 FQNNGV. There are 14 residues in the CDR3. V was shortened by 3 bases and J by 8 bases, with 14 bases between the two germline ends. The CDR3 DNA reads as TGTGCCAGCAGCTTCGAGCGGATCTTCGATGAGCAGTTCTTC. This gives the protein CASSFERIFDEQFF.

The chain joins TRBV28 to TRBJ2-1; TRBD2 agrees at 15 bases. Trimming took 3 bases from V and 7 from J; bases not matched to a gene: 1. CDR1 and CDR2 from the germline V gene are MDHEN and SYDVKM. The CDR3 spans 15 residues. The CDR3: CASSFGTSGRNEQFF. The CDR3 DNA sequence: TGTGCCAGCAGTTTCGGGACTAGCGGGAGGAATGAGCAGTTCTTC. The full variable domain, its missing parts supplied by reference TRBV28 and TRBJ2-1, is DVKVTQSSRYLVKRTGEKVFLECVQDMDHENMFWYRQDPGLGLRLIYFSYDVKMKEKGDIPEGYSVSREKKERFSLILESASTNQTSMYLCASSFGTSGRNEQFFGPGTRLTVL.

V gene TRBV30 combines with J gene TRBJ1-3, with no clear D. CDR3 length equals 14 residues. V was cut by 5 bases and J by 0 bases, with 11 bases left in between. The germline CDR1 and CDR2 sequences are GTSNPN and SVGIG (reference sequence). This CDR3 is CAWLPPSSGNTIYF. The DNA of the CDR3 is TGTGCCTGGCTCCCACCGAGCTCTGGAAACACCATATATTTT.

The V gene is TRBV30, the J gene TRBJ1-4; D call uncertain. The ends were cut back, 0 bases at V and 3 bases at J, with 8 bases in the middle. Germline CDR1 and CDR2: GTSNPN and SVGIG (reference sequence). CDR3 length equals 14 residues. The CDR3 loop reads CAWSVSGSNEKLFF. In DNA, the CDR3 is TGTGCCTGGAGTGTAAGCGGTTCTAATGAAAAACTGTTTTTT.

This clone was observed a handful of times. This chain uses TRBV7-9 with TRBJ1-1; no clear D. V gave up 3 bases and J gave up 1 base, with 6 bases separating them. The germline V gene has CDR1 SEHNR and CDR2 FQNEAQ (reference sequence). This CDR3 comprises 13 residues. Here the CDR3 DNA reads TGTGCCAGCAGCTTGACAAAGAACACTGAAGCTTTCTTT. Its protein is CASSLTKNTEAFF.

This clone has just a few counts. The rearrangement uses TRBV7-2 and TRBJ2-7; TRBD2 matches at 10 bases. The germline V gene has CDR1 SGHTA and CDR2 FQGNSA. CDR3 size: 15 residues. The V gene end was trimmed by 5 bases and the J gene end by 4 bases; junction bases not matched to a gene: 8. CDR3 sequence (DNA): TGTGCCAGCAGCCAAAGACTAGCGGGTCAATACGAGCAGTACTTC. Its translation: CASSQRLAGQYEQYF.

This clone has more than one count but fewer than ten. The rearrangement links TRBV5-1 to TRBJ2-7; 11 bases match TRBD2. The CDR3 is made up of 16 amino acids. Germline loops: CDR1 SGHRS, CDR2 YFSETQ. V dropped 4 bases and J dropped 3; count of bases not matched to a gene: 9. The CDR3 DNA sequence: TGCGCCAGCAGCCAGGGGACTAGCGGAATTTTCTACGAGCAGTACTTC. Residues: CASSQGTSGIFYEQYF.

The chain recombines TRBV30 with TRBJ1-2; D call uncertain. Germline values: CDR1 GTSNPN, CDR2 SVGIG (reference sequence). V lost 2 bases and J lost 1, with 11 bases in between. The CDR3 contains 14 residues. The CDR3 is CAWSNTQDNYGYTF. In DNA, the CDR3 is TGTGCCTGGAGTAACACGCAGGATAACTATGGCTACACCTTC. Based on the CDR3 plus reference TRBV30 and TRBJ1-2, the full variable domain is SQTIHQWPATLVQPVGSPLSLECTVEGTSNPNLYWYRQAAGRGLQLLFYSVGIGQISSEVPQNLSASRPQDRQFILSSKKLLLSDSGFYLCAWSNTQDNYGYTFGSGTRLTVV.

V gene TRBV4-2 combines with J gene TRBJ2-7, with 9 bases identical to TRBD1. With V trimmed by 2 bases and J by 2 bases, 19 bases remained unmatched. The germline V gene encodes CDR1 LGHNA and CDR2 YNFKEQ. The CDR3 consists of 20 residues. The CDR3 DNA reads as TGTGCCAGCAGCCAACTCAAGTTTCGACCCGGGACAGGGCTAACCTACGAGCAGTACTTC. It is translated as CASSQLKFRPGTGLTYEQYF.

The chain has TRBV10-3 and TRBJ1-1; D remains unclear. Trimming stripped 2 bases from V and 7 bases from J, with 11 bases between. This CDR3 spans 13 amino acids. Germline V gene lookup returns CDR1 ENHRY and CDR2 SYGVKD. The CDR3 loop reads CAISEGPGSEAFF. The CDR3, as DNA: TGTGCCATCAGTGAGGGACCGGGGAGTGAAGCTTTCTTT.

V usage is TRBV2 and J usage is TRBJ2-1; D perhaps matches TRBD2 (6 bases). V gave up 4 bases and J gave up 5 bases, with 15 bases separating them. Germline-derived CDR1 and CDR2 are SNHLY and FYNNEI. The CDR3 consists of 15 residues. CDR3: CASSGELARHNEQFF. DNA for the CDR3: TGTGCCAGCAGTGGAGAACTAGCTCGCCACAATGAGCAGTTCTTC.

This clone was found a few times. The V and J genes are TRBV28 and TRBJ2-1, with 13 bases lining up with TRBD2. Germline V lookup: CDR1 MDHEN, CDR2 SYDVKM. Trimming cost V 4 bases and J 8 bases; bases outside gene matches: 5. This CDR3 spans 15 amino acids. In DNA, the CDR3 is TGTGCCAGCAGTTCGGGACTAGCGGGAACCGATGAGCAGTTCTTC. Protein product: CASSSGLAGTDEQFF.

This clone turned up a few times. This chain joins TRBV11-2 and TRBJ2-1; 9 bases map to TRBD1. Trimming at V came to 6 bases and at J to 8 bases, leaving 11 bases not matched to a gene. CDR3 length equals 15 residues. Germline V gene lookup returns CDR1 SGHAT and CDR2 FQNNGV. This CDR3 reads CASRKPGQGRYEQFF. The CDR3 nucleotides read TGTGCCAGCAGAAAACCGGGACAGGGAAGATATGAGCAGTTCTTC.

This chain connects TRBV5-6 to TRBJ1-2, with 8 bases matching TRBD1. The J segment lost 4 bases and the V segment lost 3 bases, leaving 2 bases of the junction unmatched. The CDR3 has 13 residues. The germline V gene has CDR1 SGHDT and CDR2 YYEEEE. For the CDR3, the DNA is TGTGCCAGCAGCTCGGACAGGGCCTATGGCTACACCTTC. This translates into CASSSDRAYGYTF.

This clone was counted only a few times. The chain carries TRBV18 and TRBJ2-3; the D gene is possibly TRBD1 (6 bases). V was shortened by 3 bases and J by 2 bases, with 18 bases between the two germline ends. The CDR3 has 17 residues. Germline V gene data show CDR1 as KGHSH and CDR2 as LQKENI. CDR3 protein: CASSPVGTLSSTDTQYF. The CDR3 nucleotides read TGTGCCAGCTCACCGGTTGGGACACTGTCTTCCACAGATACGCAGTATTTT.

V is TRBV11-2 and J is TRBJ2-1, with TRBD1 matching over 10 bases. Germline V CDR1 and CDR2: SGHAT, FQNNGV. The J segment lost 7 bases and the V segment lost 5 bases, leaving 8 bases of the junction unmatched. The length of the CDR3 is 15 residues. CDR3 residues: CASSGGQGSWNEQFF. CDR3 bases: TGTGCCAGCAGCGGGGGACAGGGGTCGTGGAATGAGCAGTTCTTC.

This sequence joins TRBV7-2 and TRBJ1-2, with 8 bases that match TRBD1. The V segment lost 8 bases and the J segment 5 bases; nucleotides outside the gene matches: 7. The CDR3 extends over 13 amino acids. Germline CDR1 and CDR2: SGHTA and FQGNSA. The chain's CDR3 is CASGTGQSYGYTF. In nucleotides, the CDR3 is TGTGCCAGCGGGACAGGCCAGTCATATGGCTACACCTTC.

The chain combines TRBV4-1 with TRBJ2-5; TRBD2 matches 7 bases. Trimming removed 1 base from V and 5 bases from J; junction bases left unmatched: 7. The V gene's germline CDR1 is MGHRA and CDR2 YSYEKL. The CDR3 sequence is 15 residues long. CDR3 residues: CASSQGSGGSETQYF. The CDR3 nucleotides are TGCGCCAGCAGCCAAGGCTCCGGGGGGTCGGAGACCCAGTACTTC.

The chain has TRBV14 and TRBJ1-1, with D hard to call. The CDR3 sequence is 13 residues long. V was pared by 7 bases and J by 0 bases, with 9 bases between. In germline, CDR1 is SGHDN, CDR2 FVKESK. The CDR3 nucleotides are TGTGCCAGCACATCGCAGATGAACACTGAAGCTTTCTTT. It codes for CASTSQMNTEAFF. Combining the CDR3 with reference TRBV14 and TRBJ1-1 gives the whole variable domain EAGVTQFPSHSVIEKGQTVTLRCDPISGHDNLYWYRRVMGKEIKFLLHFVKESKQDESGMPNNRFLAERTGGTYSTLKVQPAELEDSGVYFCASTSQMNTEAFFGQGTRLTVV.

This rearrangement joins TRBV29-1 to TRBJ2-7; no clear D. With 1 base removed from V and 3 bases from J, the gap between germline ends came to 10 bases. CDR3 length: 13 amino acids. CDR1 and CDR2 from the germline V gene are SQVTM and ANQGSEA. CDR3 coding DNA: TGCAGCGTTGAAGGACAAACAGACTACGAGCAGTACTTC. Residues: CSVEGQTDYEQYF.